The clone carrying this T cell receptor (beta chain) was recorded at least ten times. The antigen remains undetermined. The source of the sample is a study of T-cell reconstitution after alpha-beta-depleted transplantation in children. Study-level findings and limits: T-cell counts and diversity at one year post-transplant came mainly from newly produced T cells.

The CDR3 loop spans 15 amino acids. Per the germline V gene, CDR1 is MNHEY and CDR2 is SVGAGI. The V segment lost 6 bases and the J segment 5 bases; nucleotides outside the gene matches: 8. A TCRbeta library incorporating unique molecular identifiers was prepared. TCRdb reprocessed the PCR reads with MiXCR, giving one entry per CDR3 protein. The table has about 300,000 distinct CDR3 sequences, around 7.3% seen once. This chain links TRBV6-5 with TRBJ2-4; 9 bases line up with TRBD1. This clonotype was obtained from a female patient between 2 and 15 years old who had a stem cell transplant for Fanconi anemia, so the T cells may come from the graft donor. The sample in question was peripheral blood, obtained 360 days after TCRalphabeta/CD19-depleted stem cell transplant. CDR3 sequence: CASRRTGASQNIQYF. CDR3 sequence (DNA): TGTGCCAGCAGAAGGACAGGGGCAAGTCAAAACATTCAGTACTTC.